The present T cell receptor beta chain was sequenced within a study of cytomegalovirus exposure and HLA in healthy donors. Primers: 60 Vbeta forward and 13 Jbeta reverse. Only in-frame clones appear in the TCRdb table, and some are missing; sequencing was by immunoSEQ multiplex PCR. The sample records roughly 110,000 clones, about 79% being singletons. Every donor was a healthy person donating bone marrow. This CDR3 contains 16 residues. The trim removed 4 bases at V and 2 bases at J, leaving 9 bases unmatched. Germline CDR1 SGHVS, CDR2 FNYEAQ. The sample comprised PBMCs. The clonotype originates from a woman aged 18-29 years in good health and CMV-seropositive. The chain employs TRBV7-6 and TRBJ2-3, with 7 bases identical to TRBD2. The CDR3 protein is CASSSRIAGSTDTQYF. The CDR3 DNA reads as TGTGCCAGCAGCTCCCGAATAGCGGGTTCCACAGATACGCAGTATTTT.